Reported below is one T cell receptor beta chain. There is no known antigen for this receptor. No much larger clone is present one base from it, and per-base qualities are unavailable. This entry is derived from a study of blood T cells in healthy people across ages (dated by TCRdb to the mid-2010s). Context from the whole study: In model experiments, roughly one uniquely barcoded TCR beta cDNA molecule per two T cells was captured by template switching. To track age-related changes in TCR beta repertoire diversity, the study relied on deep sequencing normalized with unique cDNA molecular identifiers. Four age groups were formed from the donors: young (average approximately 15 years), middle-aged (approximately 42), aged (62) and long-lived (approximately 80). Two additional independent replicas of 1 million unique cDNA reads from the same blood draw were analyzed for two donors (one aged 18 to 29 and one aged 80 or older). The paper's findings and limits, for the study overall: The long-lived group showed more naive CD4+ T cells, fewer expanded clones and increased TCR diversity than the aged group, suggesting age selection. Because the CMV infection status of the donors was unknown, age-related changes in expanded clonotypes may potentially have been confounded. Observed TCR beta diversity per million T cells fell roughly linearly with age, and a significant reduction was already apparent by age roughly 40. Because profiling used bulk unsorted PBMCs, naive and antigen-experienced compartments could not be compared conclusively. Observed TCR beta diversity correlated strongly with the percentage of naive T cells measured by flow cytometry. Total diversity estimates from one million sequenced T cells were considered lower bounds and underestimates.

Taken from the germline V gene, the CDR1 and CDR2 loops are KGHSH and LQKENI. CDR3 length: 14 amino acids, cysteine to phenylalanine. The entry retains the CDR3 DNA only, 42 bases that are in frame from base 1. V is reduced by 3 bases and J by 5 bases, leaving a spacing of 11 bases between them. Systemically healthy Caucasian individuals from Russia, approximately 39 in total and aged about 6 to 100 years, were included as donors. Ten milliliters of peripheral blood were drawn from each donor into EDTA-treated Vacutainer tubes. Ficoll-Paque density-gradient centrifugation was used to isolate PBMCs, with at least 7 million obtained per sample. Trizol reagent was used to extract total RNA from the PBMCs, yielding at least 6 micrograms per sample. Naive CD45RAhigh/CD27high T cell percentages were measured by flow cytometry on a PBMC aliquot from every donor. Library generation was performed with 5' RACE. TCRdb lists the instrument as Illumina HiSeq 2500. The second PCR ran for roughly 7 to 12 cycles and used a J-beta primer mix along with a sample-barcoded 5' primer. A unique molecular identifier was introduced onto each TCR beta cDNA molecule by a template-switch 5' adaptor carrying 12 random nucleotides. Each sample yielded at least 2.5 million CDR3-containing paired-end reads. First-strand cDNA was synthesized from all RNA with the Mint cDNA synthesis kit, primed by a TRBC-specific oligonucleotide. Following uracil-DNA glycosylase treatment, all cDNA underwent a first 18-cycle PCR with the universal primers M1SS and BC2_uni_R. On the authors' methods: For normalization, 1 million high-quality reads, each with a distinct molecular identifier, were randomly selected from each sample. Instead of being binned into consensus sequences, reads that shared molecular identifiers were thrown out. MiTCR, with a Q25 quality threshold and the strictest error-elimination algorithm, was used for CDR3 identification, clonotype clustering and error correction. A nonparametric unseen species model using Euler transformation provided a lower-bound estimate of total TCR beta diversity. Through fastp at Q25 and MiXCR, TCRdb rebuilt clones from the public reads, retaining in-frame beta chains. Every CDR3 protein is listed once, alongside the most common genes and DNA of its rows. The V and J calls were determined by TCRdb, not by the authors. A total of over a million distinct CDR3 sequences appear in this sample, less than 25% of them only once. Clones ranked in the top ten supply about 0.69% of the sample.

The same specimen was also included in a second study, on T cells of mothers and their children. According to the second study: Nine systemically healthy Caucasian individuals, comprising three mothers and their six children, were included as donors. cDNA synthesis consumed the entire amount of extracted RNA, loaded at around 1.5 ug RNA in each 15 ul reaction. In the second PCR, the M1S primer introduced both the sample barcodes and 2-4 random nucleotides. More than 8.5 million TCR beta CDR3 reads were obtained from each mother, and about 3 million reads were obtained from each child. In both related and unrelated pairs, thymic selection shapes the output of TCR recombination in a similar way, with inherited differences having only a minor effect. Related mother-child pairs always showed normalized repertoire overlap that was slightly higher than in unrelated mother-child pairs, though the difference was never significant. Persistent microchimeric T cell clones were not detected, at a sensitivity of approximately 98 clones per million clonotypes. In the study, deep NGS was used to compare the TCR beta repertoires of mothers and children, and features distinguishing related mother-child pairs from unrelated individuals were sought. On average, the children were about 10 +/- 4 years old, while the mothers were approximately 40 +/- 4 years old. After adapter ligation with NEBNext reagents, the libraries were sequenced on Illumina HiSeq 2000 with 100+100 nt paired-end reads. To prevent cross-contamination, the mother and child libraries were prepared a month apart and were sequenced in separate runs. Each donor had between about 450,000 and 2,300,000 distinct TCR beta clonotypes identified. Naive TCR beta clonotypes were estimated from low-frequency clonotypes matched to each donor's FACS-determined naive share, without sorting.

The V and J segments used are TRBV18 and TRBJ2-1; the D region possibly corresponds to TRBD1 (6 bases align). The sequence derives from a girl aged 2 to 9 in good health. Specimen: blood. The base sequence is TGTGCCAGCTCACCCTCGACAGGTAACAATGAGCAGTTCTTC. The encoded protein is CASSPSTGNNEQFF.